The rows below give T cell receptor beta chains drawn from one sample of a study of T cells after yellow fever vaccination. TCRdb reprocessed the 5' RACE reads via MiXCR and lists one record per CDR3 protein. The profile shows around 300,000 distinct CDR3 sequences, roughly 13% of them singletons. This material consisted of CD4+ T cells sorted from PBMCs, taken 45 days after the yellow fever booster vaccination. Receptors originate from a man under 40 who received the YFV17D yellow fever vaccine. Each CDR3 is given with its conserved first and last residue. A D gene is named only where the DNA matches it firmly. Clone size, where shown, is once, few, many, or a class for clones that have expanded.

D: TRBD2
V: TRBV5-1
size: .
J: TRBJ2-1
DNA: TGCGCCAGCAGCTCTGGCGGGAGGCCCGAGGGGGAGCAGTTCTTC
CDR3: CASSSGGRPEGEQFF

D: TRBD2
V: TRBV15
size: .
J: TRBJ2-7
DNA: TGTGCCACCAGCAGACCGGGACTAGCGGACGAGCAGTACTTC
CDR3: CATSRPGLADEQYF

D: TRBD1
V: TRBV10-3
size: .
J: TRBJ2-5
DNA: TGTGCCATCAGTGAGTCAGTAGGACAGGGAGAGACCCAGTACTTC
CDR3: CAISESVGQGETQYF

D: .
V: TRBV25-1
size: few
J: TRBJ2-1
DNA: TGTGCCAGCAGTGTAGCCGGCGGAGACAATGAGCAGTTCTTC
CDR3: CASSVAGGDNEQFF

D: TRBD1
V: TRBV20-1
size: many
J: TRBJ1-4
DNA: TGCAGTGCTAGTCCACCCGGACGGACAGGGAAACTGTTTTTT
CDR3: CSASPPGRTGKLFF

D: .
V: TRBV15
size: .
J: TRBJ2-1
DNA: TGTGCCACCAGCAGAGATCGTAGGGGTGAGCAGTTCTTC
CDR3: CATSRDRRGEQFF

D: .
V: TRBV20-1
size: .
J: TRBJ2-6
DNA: TGCAGTGCTCCAAGGGCAGCTGGGGCCAACGTCCTGACTTTC
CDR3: CSAPRAAGANVLTF

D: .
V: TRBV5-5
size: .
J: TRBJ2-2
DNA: TGTGCCAGCAGTACGGGCGAGGCGGGCACCGGGGAGCTGTTTTTT
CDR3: CASSTGEAGTGELFF

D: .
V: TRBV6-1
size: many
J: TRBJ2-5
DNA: TGTGCCAGCGCGCAGGGGGGACAAGAGACCCAGTACTTC
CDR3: CASAQGGQETQYF

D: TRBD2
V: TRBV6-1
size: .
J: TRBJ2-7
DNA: TGTGCCAGCAGTCTTAGGACTAGCGGGAGTTTCAACTACGAGCAGTACTTC
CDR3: CASSLRTSGSFNYEQYF

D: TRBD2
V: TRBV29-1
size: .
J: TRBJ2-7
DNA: TGCAGCGCCCGAACTAGCGGTTACGAGCAGTACTTC
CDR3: CSARTSGYEQYF

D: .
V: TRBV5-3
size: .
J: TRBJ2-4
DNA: TGTGCCAGAAGGCGACTAGTTACCAAAAACATTCAGTACTTC
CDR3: CARRRLVTKNIQYF

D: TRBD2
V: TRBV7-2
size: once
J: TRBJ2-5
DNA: TGTGCCAGCAGCTTTGGGGTGGGGGGGAAAGAGACCCAGTACTTC
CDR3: CASSFGVGGKETQYF

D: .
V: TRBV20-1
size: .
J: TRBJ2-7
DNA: TGCAGTGCCTTCGATCTCGGGGGAAGCAGGGGCGAGCAGTACTTC
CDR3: CSAFDLGGSRGEQYF

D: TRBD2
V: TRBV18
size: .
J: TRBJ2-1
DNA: TGTGCCAGCTCACCCCGGGAGGGATTTTACAATGAGCAGTTCTTC
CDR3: CASSPREGFYNEQFF

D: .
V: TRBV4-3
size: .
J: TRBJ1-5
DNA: TGCGCCAGCAGCCAAGATTCGCGGCCAGGGCCAAATCAGCCCCAGCATTTT
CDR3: CASSQDSRPGPNQPQHF

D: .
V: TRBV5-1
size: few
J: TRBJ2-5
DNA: TGCGCATCTTCTCAGGCGGCCTGGGGCCAAGAGACCCAGTACTTC
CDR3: CASSQAAWGQETQYF

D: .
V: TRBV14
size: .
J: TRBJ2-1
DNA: TGTGCCAGCAGCCAATTCAGGGGGGGTAATGAGCAGTTCTTC
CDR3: CASSQFRGGNEQFF

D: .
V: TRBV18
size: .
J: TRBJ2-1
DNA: TGTGCCAGCTCACCACCGCAGGGAGGCTACAATGAGCAGTTCTTC
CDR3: CASSPPQGGYNEQFF

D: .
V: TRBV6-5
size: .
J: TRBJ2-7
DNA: TGTGCCAGCGTTGCTGGGAGCGCCTCCTACGAGCAGTACTTC
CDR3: CASVAGSASYEQYF

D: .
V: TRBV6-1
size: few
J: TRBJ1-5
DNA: TGTGCCAGCAGTAATCTAGGGAATCAGCCCCAGCATTTT
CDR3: CASSNLGNQPQHF

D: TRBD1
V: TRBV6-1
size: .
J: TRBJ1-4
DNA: TGTGCCAGCATCCAGGACAGGGTTAATGAAAAACTGTTTTTT
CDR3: CASIQDRVNEKLFF

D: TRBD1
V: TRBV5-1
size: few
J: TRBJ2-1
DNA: TGCGCCAGCAGCTTGACAGGACAGGGAGGCAATGAGCAGTTCTTC
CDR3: CASSLTGQGGNEQFF

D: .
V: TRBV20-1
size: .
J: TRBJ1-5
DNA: TGCAGTGCTACTCCGGGGGCGCTGAGTCAGCCCCAGCATTTT
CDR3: CSATPGALSQPQHF

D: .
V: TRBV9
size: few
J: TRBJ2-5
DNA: TGTGCCAGCAGCGTCAACCCTGGAGAGACCCAGTACTTC
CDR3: CASSVNPGETQYF

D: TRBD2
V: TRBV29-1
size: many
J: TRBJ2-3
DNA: TGCAGCGTTGGCGGGGGTTTAAGCCCCAATACGCAGTATTTT
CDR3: CSVGGGLSPNTQYF

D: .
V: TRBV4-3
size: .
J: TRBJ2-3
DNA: TGCGCCAGCAGCCCTCTGGACGGGACGCAGTATTTT
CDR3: CASSPLDGTQYF

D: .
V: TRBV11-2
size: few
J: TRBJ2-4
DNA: TGTGCCAGCAGCCCTCTAAACATTCAGTACTTC
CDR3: CASSPLNIQYF